This T cell receptor (beta chain) originates from a study of blood T cell repertoires in COVID-19. On the study more broadly: Specimens from acute and convalescent COVID-19 originated in the United States, Italy and Spain. T cells, B-cell-depleted T cells, or PBMCs provided the cDNA or gDNA that served as material.

Original methodology: The authors estimated nucleated cell counts from reference gene primer amplification. Some clones are missing from TCRdb's copy, which holds only in-frame ones; the method was immunoSEQ multiplex PCR. D and trimming were read from the DNA, whereas the V and J calls and clone size are those reported in that table. The sample consists of some 19,000 clones, around 87% of them appearing once. This CDR3 has 15 amino acids. J gave up 0 bases and V 3 bases, and 3 bases lay outside the gene matches. Germline CDR1 is KGHSH and CDR2 is LQKENI. What was sequenced was peripheral blood. The TCR was taken from a man between 65 and 80 years old with acute or convalescent COVID-19. The genes are TRBV18 and TRBJ2-3, with 7 positions matching TRBD2. The CDR3 sequence is CASSPTSSSTDTQYF. The CDR3 DNA is TGTGCCAGCTCACCGACTAGCTCTAGCACAGATACGCAGTATTTT.